Following are 26 T cell receptor beta chains from one sample sequenced in a study of long-term antiretroviral therapy in people with HIV. immunoSEQ v3.0 was run at survey level. This table comes from immunoSEQ multiplex PCR, and its TCRdb copy is limited to in-frame clones, with some not included. The top ten clones hold under 12% of a sample with under 20,000 clones, 86% of them seen once. Material: unsorted PBMCs, obtained 0.5 years after starting antiretroviral therapy. These TCRs come from a man in his forties with HIV.

The V and J genes are TRBV5-6 and TRBJ2-1; 7 bases are a match to TRBD1. V lost 4 bases, J lost 0 bases, and 7 bases stayed unmatched. The CDR3 covers 16 residues. CDR1 SGHDT and CDR2 YYEEEE come from the germline V gene. The CDR3 loop is CASSAWTGSSYNEQFF. In DNA form, the CDR3 reads TGTGCCAGCAGCGCCTGGACAGGCAGCTCCTACAATGAGCAGTTCTTC. Full variable domain (rest looked up from reference TRBV5-6 and TRBJ2-1): DAGVTQSPTHLIKTRGQQVTLRCSPKSGHDTVSWYQQALGQGPQFIFQYYEEEERQRGNFPDRFSGHQFPNYSSELNVNALLLGDSALYLCASSAWTGSSYNEQFFGPGTRLTVL.

This chain uses TRBV4-1 with TRBJ2-7; a possible D gene is TRBD2 (6 bases). This CDR3 spans 15 amino acids. Trimming cost V 0 bases and J 4 bases, with 13 bases left between them. Germline CDR1 reads MGHRA; CDR2 reads YSYEKL. The CDR3 bases are TGCGCCAGCAGCCAAGAACCTGGACTATTTTACGAGCAGTACTTC. Translated: CASSQEPGLFYEQYF.

This sequence joins TRBV6-1 and TRBJ1-5; the D gene is possibly TRBD1 (5 bases). Trimming pared 11 bases from V and 4 bases from J, leaving 9 bases between. This CDR3 has 11 amino acids. Germline-derived CDR1 and CDR2 are MNHNS and SASEGT. In DNA form, the CDR3 reads TGTGCCGCCGGGGGGAATCAGCCCCAGCATTTT. Its translation is CAAGGNQPQHF.

The chain links TRBV4-2 to TRBJ2-1; D remains unclear. Germline V gives CDR1 LGHNA, CDR2 YNFKEQ. The CDR3 is 16 residues long. Trimming took off 0 bases at V and 1 base at J, with 10 bases between the two ends. CDR3 residues: CASSQDGPRSYNEQFF. In nucleotides, the CDR3 is TGTGCCAGCAGCCAAGATGGTCCCAGATCCTACAATGAGCAGTTCTTC.

The chain recombines TRBV2 with TRBJ1-5, with unresolved D. Trimming cost V 3 bases and J 7 bases, with 7 bases left between them. The germline V gene has CDR1 SNHLY and CDR2 FYNNEI. The CDR3 consists of 12 residues. CDR3: CASSDESQPQHF. The CDR3 nucleotides read TGTGCCAGCAGTGATGAGTCCCAGCCCCAGCATTTT.

The V and J genes are TRBV27 and TRBJ2-7; D is undetermined. Trimming pared 6 bases from V and 4 bases from J, leaving 19 bases between. The germline V gene has CDR1 MNHEY and CDR2 SMNVEV (reference sequence). The CDR3 spans 15 residues. CDR3 in DNA: TGTGCCAGCAGCCATAGGACGACGAAGGGTTACGAGCAGTACTTC. This translates into CASSHRTTKGYEQYF.

The chain combines TRBV6-1 with TRBJ1-2; 8 bases line up with TRBD1. Unmatched junction bases numbered 8, after V lost 3 bases and J lost 14 bases. The germline gives CDR1 MNHNS, CDR2 SASEGT. This CDR3 is 12 amino acids long. This CDR3 is CASSDGTGLKTF. As DNA, the CDR3 is TGTGCCAGCAGTGATGGGACAGGACTAAAGACCTTC.

The rearrangement uses TRBV5-8 and TRBJ1-4; D unresolved. The germline V gene encodes CDR1 SGHTS and CDR2 YDEGEE. V was pared by 1 base and J by 10 bases, with 14 bases between. CDR3 size: 14 residues. CDR3 in amino acids: CASSLKLPNGKLFF. The CDR3 DNA follows: TGTGCCAGCAGCTTGAAACTTCCTAACGGAAAACTGTTTTTT.

V and J are TRBV5-6 and TRBJ1-1; D is perhaps TRBD1 (5 bases). Trimming left V 1 base short and J 1 base short, with 20 bases between. The germline CDR1 and CDR2 sequences are SGHDT and YYEEEE. The CDR3 has 18 amino acids. The CDR3 DNA reads as TGTGCCAGCAGCTTGTTAGGTGGGGTTAAACAGGAGAACACTGAAGCTTTCTTT. Protein: CASSLLGGVKQENTEAFF.

The chain couples TRBV6-5 to TRBJ1-5; no definite D call. CDR1 is MNHEY, CDR2 SVGAGI, per germline. This CDR3 has 13 residues. Deletions cut 6 bases from V and 5 bases from J, with 11 bases between. CDR3 residues: CASSTGVYQPQHF. The CDR3 nucleotides are TGTGCCAGCAGCACTGGGGTCTATCAGCCCCAGCATTTT.

This sequence joins TRBV9 and TRBJ2-1; 9 bases line up with TRBD2. The CDR3 has 15 residues. Germline loops: CDR1 SGDLS, CDR2 YYNGEE. The junction had 10 bases not matched to a gene; V was cut back by 3 bases and J by 9 bases. The CDR3 reads CASSGLPGLATEQFF. DNA of the CDR3: TGTGCCAGCAGCGGACTACCGGGACTAGCAACTGAGCAGTTCTTC.

The genes are TRBV21-1 and TRBJ2-1; TRBD2, the table's D call, lacks a check against the DNA. TRBV21-1 is an annotated pseudogene. This CDR3 contains 16 residues. CDR3 nucleotide sequence: TGTGCCAGCAGCCCACCGGGAGGGCGGGAGTACCATGAGCAGTTCTTC. Translated, it gives CASSPPGGREYHEQFF.

The genes are TRBV11-2 and TRBJ1-4; the D is unclear. V was clipped by 3 bases and J by 4 bases, with 9 bases between them. This CDR3 region has 14 residues. CDR1 is SGHAT, CDR2 FQNNGV, per germline. This chain's CDR3 is CASSFSESNEKLFF. The CDR3 nucleotides read TGTGCCAGCAGCTTCAGTGAGAGTAATGAAAAACTGTTTTTT. Combining the CDR3 with reference TRBV11-2 and TRBJ1-4 gives the whole variable domain EAGVAQSPRYKIIEKRQSVAFWCNPISGHATLYWYQQILGQGPKLLIQFQNNGVVDDSQLPKDRFSAERLKGVDSTLKIQPAKLEDSAVYLCASSFSESNEKLFFGSGTQLSVL.

The chain uses TRBV7-7 and TRBJ2-2; 7 bases fit TRBD2. Germline V lookup: CDR1 SSHAT, CDR2 FNYEAQ (reference sequence). The CDR3 sequence is 17 residues long. The V and J ends lost 3 bases and 7 bases, in that order; junction bases with no gene match: 14. DNA for the CDR3: TGTGCCAGCAGCTTGATGCCGTCCGGGGGGAGTGGCGGGGAGCTGTTTTTT. Residues: CASSLMPSGGSGGELFF.

The V and J genes are TRBV4-1 and TRBJ2-1, with 7 bases aligning to TRBD1. CDR3 length: 13 amino acids. Germline-derived CDR1 and CDR2 are MGHRA and YSYEKL. J was trimmed by 5 bases and V by 6 bases; bases with no gene match: 4. CDR3 coding DNA: TGCGCCAGCAGTGGGACAGTAAACAATGAGCAGTTCTTC. Its protein is CASSGTVNNEQFF.

This sequence joins TRBV18 and TRBJ2-1; TRBD2 aligns across 13 bases. The CDR3 covers 15 residues. The V and J ends lost 5 bases and 6 bases, in that order; junction bases with no gene match: 4. The germline V gene has CDR1 KGHSH and CDR2 LQKENI. The CDR3 DNA reads TGTGCCAGCTCAACGGGACTAGCGGGAACCAATGAGCAGTTCTTC. It specifies CASSTGLAGTNEQFF.

The chain has TRBV5-4 and TRBJ2-7, with 8 bases fitting TRBD2. The CDR3 consists of 14 residues. V shed 2 bases, J shed 7 bases, and the junction held 8 bases outside the gene matches. The germline CDR1 and CDR2 sequences are SGHNT and YYREEE (reference sequence). The CDR3 region is CASSFISGVQEQYF. The CDR3 DNA is TGTGCCAGCAGCTTTATTAGCGGGGTTCAAGAGCAGTACTTC.

Here the CDR3 reads CASSYSTGVGQPQHF. In DNA, the CDR3 is TGTGCCAGCAGCTATTCGACAGGGGTGGGTCAGCCCCAGCATTTT. V gene TRBV7-9 combines with J gene TRBJ1-5, with 8 bases fitting TRBD1. Trimming cost V 4 bases and J 6 bases; bases outside gene matches: 8. CDR3 length: 15 amino acids. Germline V gene data show CDR1 as SEHNR and CDR2 as FQNEAQ (reference sequence).

The gene calls are TRBV13 and TRBJ2-3, with 9 bases matching TRBD2. Germline-derived CDR1 and CDR2 are PRHDT and FYEKMQ (reference sequence). Trimming removed 5 bases from V and 1 base from J; junction bases left unmatched: 4. The CDR3 totals 15 residues. CDR3 sequence reads: CASSPERGGTDTQYF. Here the CDR3 DNA reads TGTGCCAGCAGCCCCGAGCGGGGGGGCACAGATACGCAGTATTTT.

This clone was detected only a few times. The chain links TRBV7-9 to TRBJ2-7; D uncertain. V dropped 5 bases and J dropped 0 bases, with 11 bases sitting between them. Germline assignment: CDR1 SEHNR and CDR2 FQNEAQ (reference sequence). This CDR3 is built from 14 residues. Here the CDR3 DNA reads TGTGCCAGCAGCCTGTCACAGAGCTCCTACGAGCAGTACTTC. It codes for CASSLSQSSYEQYF.

The CDR3 sequence: CASSPSGGWSYEQYF. In DNA, the CDR3 is TGTGCCAGCAGCCCCAGCGGGGGGTGGTCCTACGAGCAGTACTTC. This chain uses TRBV5-5 with TRBJ2-7; TRBD2 matches at 9 bases. Trimming took 4 bases from V and 1 from J; bases not matched to a gene: 6. This CDR3 region has 15 residues. Looked up from germline, CDR1 is SGHKS and CDR2 is YYEKEE (reference sequence).

This clone came up a few times. The chain joins TRBV5-4 to TRBJ2-7; a weak D match, TRBD2 (6 bases). Trimming pared 1 base from V and 0 bases from J, leaving 14 bases between. In germline, CDR1 is SGHNT, CDR2 YYREEE (reference sequence). The CDR3 is 16 residues long. The CDR3 loop is CASSLLASAFSYEQYF. In DNA form, the CDR3 reads TGTGCCAGCAGCTTGTTAGCTAGCGCTTTCTCCTACGAGCAGTACTTC.

CDR3 nucleotides: TGTGCCAGCAGCTTAGCGCGGGGTATGGGTGAAAAACTGTTTTTT. Translating it yields CASSLARGMGEKLFF. V gene TRBV7-9 combines with J gene TRBJ1-4; D call uncertain. V was cut by 0 bases and J by 7 bases, with 12 bases left in between. The CDR3 is 15 amino acids. The germline gives CDR1 SEHNR, CDR2 FQNEAQ (reference sequence).

This chain joins TRBV5-6 and TRBJ2-7; 10 bases align to TRBD2. V was pared by 4 bases and J by 3 bases, with 13 bases of the junction left unmatched. The germline V gene encodes CDR1 SGHDT and CDR2 YYEEEE. This CDR3 has 17 residues. The CDR3 coding sequence is TGTGCCAGCAGCCCACCTCCCTCTAGCGGGGGTTTCTACGAGCAGTACTTC. Residues: CASSPPPSSGGFYEQYF.

V and J are TRBV7-8 and TRBJ2-1; D tentatively reads TRBD1 or TRBD2 (5 bases each). Germline-derived CDR1 and CDR2 are SGHVS and FQNEAQ. The CDR3 consists of 14 residues. Deletions cut 4 bases from V and 7 bases from J, with 14 bases between. The CDR3 is CASSSAAGTNEQFF. CDR3 in DNA: TGTGCCAGCAGCTCCGCGGCAGGGACGAATGAGCAGTTCTTC. The full variable domain, rest sourced from reference TRBV7-8 and TRBJ2-1, is GAGVSQSPRYKVAKRGQDVALRCDPISGHVSLFWYQQALGQGPEFLTYFQNEAQLDKSGLPSDRFFAERPEGSVSTLKIQRTQQEDSAVYLCASSSAAGTNEQFFGPGTRLTVL.

The CDR3 DNA follows: TGTGCCAGCAGTTTGTCACGTGGCCCCTACAATGAGCAGTTCTTC. This codes for CASSLSRGPYNEQFF. This chain connects TRBV28 to TRBJ2-1; D gene unclear. This CDR3 comprises 15 residues. With 3 bases removed from V and 2 bases from J, the gap between germline ends came to 11 bases. Per germline, CDR1 MDHEN and CDR2 SYDVKM.